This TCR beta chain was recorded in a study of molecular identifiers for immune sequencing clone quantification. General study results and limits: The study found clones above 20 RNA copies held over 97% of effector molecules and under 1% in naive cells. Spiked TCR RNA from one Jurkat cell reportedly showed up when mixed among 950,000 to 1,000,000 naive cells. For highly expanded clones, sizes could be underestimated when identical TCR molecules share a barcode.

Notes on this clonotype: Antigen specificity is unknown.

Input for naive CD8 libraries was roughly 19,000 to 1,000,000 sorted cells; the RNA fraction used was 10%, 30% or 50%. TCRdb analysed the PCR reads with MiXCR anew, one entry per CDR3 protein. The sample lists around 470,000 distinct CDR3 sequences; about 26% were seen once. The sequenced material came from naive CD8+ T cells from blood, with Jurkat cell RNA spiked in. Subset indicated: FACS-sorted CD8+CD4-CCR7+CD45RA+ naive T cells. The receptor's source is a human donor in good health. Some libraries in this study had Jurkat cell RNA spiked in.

CDR3 residues: CASSQEPQGAASTEAFF. CDR3 nucleotide sequence: TGCGCCAGCAGCCAAGAGCCTCAGGGGGCCGCGAGCACTGAAGCTTTCTTT. This sequence joins TRBV4-1 and TRBJ1-1; 8 nucleotides line up with TRBD1. This CDR3 has 17 amino acids. Germline V lookup: CDR1 MGHRA, CDR2 YSYEKL. With V trimmed by 0 bases and J by 4 bases, 10 bases remained unmatched.